This entry lists 27 T cell receptor beta chains sequenced from one sample in a study of T-cell memory formation after mild COVID-19. TCRdb re-derived calls from the 5' RACE reads in MiXCR, one entry per CDR3 protein. The profile covers 110,000 or so distinct CDR3 sequences, with about 20% appearing a single time and approximately 40% taken by the ten largest. Sequenced material: PBMCs or a T cell subset sorted from them (not recorded which). Every receptor here comes from a man aged 18 to 35 who had mild COVID-19 (a few samples of this study predate the infection). Cell type and time point are not known.

This clonotype was detected ten times or more. The V gene is TRBV19, the J gene TRBJ2-1; D ambiguous. The CDR3 is made up of 13 amino acids. Trimming took off 3 bases at V and 4 bases at J, with 7 bases between the two ends. Germline V gene data show CDR1 as LNHDA and CDR2 as SQIVND (reference sequence). The CDR3 sequence is CASSIGFYNEQFF. CDR3 sequence (DNA): TGTGCCAGTAGTATCGGATTTTACAATGAGCAGTTCTTC.

The chain is built from TRBV11-2 and TRBJ1-6; D unresolved. Trimming took off 2 bases at V and 7 bases at J, with 9 bases between the two ends. Germline CDR1 SGHAT, CDR2 FQNNGV. The CDR3 extends over 14 amino acids. The CDR3 coding sequence is TGTGCCAGCAGCTTACCCTTCGGGAATTCACCCCTCCACTTT. It yields the protein CASSLPFGNSPLHF.

The chain uses TRBV12-3 or TRBV12-4 and TRBJ2-5, with a tentative D call TRBD2 (5 bases). The germline V and J ends were trimmed by 4 bases and 2 bases, with 8 bases remaining between them. The CDR3 runs 13 residues. The CDR3 sequence is CASSSGDQETQYF. In DNA, the CDR3 is TGTGCCAGCAGTTCCGGGGATCAAGAGACCCAGTACTTC.

The chain employs TRBV7-2 and TRBJ1-2, with D unclear. The CDR3 is 12 residues long. CDR1 SGHTA and CDR2 FQGNSA come from the germline V gene. V gave up 6 bases and J gave up 7 bases, with 12 bases separating them. CDR3 region: CASSPQGSGYTF. DNA of the CDR3: TGTGCCAGCAGTCCTCAAGGGTCTGGCTACACCTTC.

Only a few counts were recorded for this clonotype. The chain carries TRBV10-3 and TRBJ2-7; D possibly matches TRBD1 or TRBD2 (5 bases each). V lost 0 bases, J lost 9 bases, and 9 bases lay in between. The CDR3 sequence is 12 residues long. Germline lookup yields CDR1 ENHRY and CDR2 SYGVKD. The CDR3 spells CAISESGDRQYV. The CDR3 coding sequence is TGTGCCATCAGTGAGTCGGGGGATCGGCAGTACGTC.

This clonotype was seen a handful of times. The chain uses TRBV6-2 or TRBV6-3 and TRBJ2-7; D is unclear. Per the germline V gene, CDR1 is MNHEY and CDR2 is SVGEGT. The germline V and J ends were trimmed by 2 bases and 3 bases, with 5 bases remaining between them. CDR3 length: 12 residues. CDR3 DNA sequence: TGTGCCAGCAGTTACCGGCTCTACGAGCAGTACTTC. This translates into CASSYRLYEQYF.

This clonotype was picked up a small number of times. The chain joins TRBV6-5 to TRBJ2-1; 11 bases map to TRBD2. The V gene end was trimmed by 0 bases and the J gene end by 15 bases; junction bases not matched to a gene: 13. The germline V gene encodes CDR1 MNHEY and CDR2 SVGAGI. The CDR3 is 16 amino acids. This chain's CDR3 is CASSYSLAGGPFLPFF. CDR3 DNA: TGTGCCAGCAGTTACTCTCTAGCGGGGGGTCCCTTCTTGCCGTTCTTC.

This rearrangement joins TRBV5-1 to TRBJ1-1; TRBD1 is a possible D gene (5 bases). This CDR3 comprises 14 residues. CDR1 is SGHRS, CDR2 YFSETQ, per germline. V was pared by 4 bases and J by 4 bases, with 14 bases between. DNA of the CDR3: TGCGCCAGCAGCCCAAGAAGGGGTGTCACTGAAGCTTTCTTT. Amino acids: CASSPRRGVTEAFF.

The rearrangement uses TRBV13 and TRBJ2-1; TRBD1 is a possible D gene (5 bases). V lost 0 bases to trimming and J lost 6 bases, with 9 bases between them. Germline CDR1 reads PRHDT; CDR2 reads FYEKMQ (reference sequence). CDR3 length: 14 residues. CDR3 bases: TGTGCCAGCAGCTTAGGGGGTAGGGGCAATGAGCAGTTCTTC. This encodes CASSLGGRGNEQFF.

The rearrangement links TRBV5-1 to TRBJ1-6, with 9 positions matching TRBD1. Trimming at V came to 5 bases and at J to 7 bases, leaving 16 bases not matched to a gene. The germline V gene encodes CDR1 SGHRS and CDR2 YFSETQ. The CDR3 consists of 18 residues. CDR3 region: CASRMEFGTGTRNSPLHF. For the CDR3, the DNA is TGCGCCAGCAGGATGGAGTTCGGGACAGGGACACGCAATTCACCCCTCCACTTT.

The chain has TRBV9 and TRBJ1-5; D may be TRBD1 (6 bases). Trimming stripped 4 bases from V and 6 bases from J, with 11 bases between. The CDR3 totals 13 residues. Germline CDR1 and CDR2: SGDLS and YYNGEE. The DNA of the CDR3 is TGTGCCAGCAGCCAGGGCAGGGGTCAGCCCCAGCATTTT. Translating gives CASSQGRGQPQHF. Using reference TRBV9 and TRBJ1-5 for the parts outside the CDR3, the full variable domain is DSGVTQTPKHLITATGQRVTLRCSPRSGDLSVYWYQQSLDQGLQFLIQYYNGEERAKGNILERFSAQQFPDLHSELNLSSLELGDSALYFCASSQGRGQPQHFGDGTRLSIL.

This clonotype was counted a few times. This sequence joins TRBV4-1 and TRBJ1-2; D gene uncertain. Per the germline V gene, CDR1 is MGHRA and CDR2 is YSYEKL. The CDR3 runs 15 residues. Trimming shortened V by 1 base and J by 5 bases, and 14 bases separated the two germline ends. CDR3 nucleotide sequence: TGCGCCAGCAGCCAAGTATGGTCTGCTAGGTATGGCTACACCTTC. Encoded protein: CASSQVWSARYGYTF.

This CDR3 is CSAGQGRTDTQYF. The CDR3 DNA reads as TGCAGTGCAGGGCAGGGTAGGACAGATACGCAGTATTTT. The gene calls are TRBV20-1 and TRBJ2-3, with a tentative D call TRBD1 (5 bases). The V and J ends lost 6 bases and 3 bases respectively, with 13 bases between them. This CDR3 region has 13 residues. The V gene's germline CDR1 is DFQATT and CDR2 SNEGSKA (reference sequence).

This chain joins TRBV24-1 and TRBJ2-7, with a weak D call TRBD2 (5 bases). Germline V CDR1 and CDR2: KGHDR, SFDVKD. This CDR3 spans 11 amino acids. V dropped 12 bases and J dropped 4 bases, with 12 bases sitting between them. CDR3 loop: CARRPKYEQYF. CDR3 in DNA: TGTGCCCGGAGGCCCAAATACGAGCAGTACTTC.

This clonotype was picked up a small number of times. DNA for the CDR3: TGTGCCAGCAGCCAAGATGCTAGCGGGGTTGGGCTGTTTTTT. This translates into CASSQDASGVGLFF. This rearrangement joins TRBV3-1 to TRBJ2-2; 9 positions agree with TRBD2. CDR1 and CDR2 (germline): LGHDT, YNNKEL (reference sequence). The CDR3 is made up of 14 amino acids. With V trimmed by 0 bases and J by 13 bases, 6 bases remained unmatched.

The V and J genes are TRBV12-3 or TRBV12-4 and TRBJ2-3; TRBD2 matches at 8 bases. Trimming at V came to 3 bases and at J to 6 bases, leaving 11 bases not matched to a gene. The CDR3 is 16 amino acids. CDR3 loop: CASSFGSGGPWDTQYF. The CDR3 region has the DNA TGTGCCAGCAGTTTCGGGTCGGGGGGGCCATGGGATACGCAGTATTTT.

The chain couples TRBV25-1 to TRBJ2-3; the match to TRBD2 covers 11 bases. The germline CDR1 and CDR2 sequences are MGHDK and SYGVNS. The CDR3 has 19 residues. The V segment lost 6 bases and the J segment 0 bases; nucleotides outside the gene matches: 14. The CDR3 DNA follows: TGTGCCAGCAGCGCCCGGTGGGGGACTAGCGGCGTTAGCACAGATACGCAGTATTTT. This sequence encodes CASSARWGTSGVSTDTQYF. Together with reference TRBV25-1 and TRBJ2-3, the CDR3 gives the full variable domain: EADIYQTPRYLVIGTGKKITLECSQTMGHDKMYWYQQDPGMELHLIHYSYGVNSTEKGDLSSESTVSRIRTEHFPLTLESARPSHTSQYLCASSARWGTSGVSTDTQYFGPGTRLTVL.

The chain couples TRBV7-9 to TRBJ2-5, with D unclear. From germline, CDR1 is SEHNR and CDR2 FQNEAQ (reference sequence). This CDR3 has 12 amino acids. Trimming pared 7 bases from V and 7 bases from J, leaving 13 bases between. CDR3 coding DNA: TGTGCCAGCATTCTCCCGACTGGGACCCAGTACTTC. Protein sequence: CASILPTGTQYF.

This clonotype has a handful of counts. V and J are TRBV14 and TRBJ2-5, with 7 bases lining up with TRBD1. This CDR3 spans 16 amino acids. The junction had 14 bases not matched to a gene; V was cut back by 5 bases and J by 5 bases. Germline lookup yields CDR1 SGHDN and CDR2 FVKESK. As DNA, the CDR3 is TGTGCCAGCAGCGTTCGTTCTAGGGGGCGCTGGGAGACCCAGTACTTC. Translation: CASSVRSRGRWETQYF.

This clonotype occurred a few times. V and J are TRBV29-1 and TRBJ2-7, with TRBD1 matching 7 bases. CDR3 length equals 13 residues. Trimming removed 4 bases from V and 1 base from J; junction bases left unmatched: 4. Germline loops: CDR1 SQVTM, CDR2 ANQGSEA. CDR3 sequence (DNA): TGCAGCGTTGTACAGGGGCCATCCTACGAGCAGTACTTC. Translation gives CSVVQGPSYEQYF.

The rearrangement links TRBV9 to TRBJ2-1; the D gene is possibly TRBD1 (5 bases). CDR3 size: 13 residues. Germline V gene data show CDR1 as SGDLS and CDR2 as YYNGEE. Trimming removed 1 base at V and 7 bases at J, with 9 bases between. The CDR3 DNA is TGTGCCAGCAGCGTATCAGGGCAGAATGAGCAGTTCTTC. Residues: CASSVSGQNEQFF.

The chain combines TRBV12-3 or TRBV12-4 with TRBJ2-3, with 7 bases fitting TRBD1. This CDR3 has 15 amino acids. V shed 2 bases and J 2 bases; nucleotides not matched to a gene: 4. The CDR3 nucleotides read TGTGCCAGCAGTTTACTACAGGGGTACACAGATACGCAGTATTTT. The encoded protein is CASSLLQGYTDTQYF.

This clonotype has ten or more counts. The J gene is TRBJ1-1, the V gene TRBV27; D not resolved. V gave up 1 base and J gave up 1 base, with 7 bases separating them. Germline V gene sequence: CDR1 MNHEY, CDR2 SMNVEV (reference sequence). This CDR3 comprises 14 residues. The chain's CDR3 is CASSLLSGNTEAFF. Written as DNA, the CDR3 is TGTGCCAGCAGTTTATTATCGGGGAACACTGAAGCTTTCTTT.

This clonotype was counted only a few times. A junction end diverges from the germline sequence, so it may reflect a read error. The chain employs TRBV20-1 and TRBJ1-1, with D unresolved. CDR1 and CDR2 from the germline V gene are DFQATT and SNEGSKA (reference sequence). This CDR3 has 13 residues. CDR3: CSARDWGTKEAFF. CDR3 nucleotide sequence: TGCAGTGCTCGAGACTGGGGAACCAAAGAAGCTTTCTTT.

This clonotype was counted only a few times. The chain employs TRBV7-9 and TRBJ1-3; D may be TRBD1 (6 bases). From germline, CDR1 is SEHNR and CDR2 FQNEAQ (reference sequence). The CDR3 contains 17 residues. The V end was cut by 5 bases, the J end by 0 bases, with 17 bases between. CDR3 in amino acids: CASSDQTGIVSGNTIYF. The CDR3 DNA reads TGTGCCAGCAGCGACCAAACAGGGATTGTCTCTGGAAACACCATATATTTT.

V and J are TRBV29-1 and TRBJ2-6; D unresolved. The germline CDR1 and CDR2 sequences are SQVTM and ANQGSEA. This CDR3 spans 12 amino acids. The CDR3 DNA is TGCAGTGTTTTTTCTGGGGCCAACGTCCTGACTTTC. Encoded protein: CSVFSGANVLTF.

This clonotype was observed at least ten times. The rearrangement joins TRBV12-3 or TRBV12-4 to TRBJ2-7, with unresolved D. V was pared by 6 bases and J by 1 base, with 7 bases between. This CDR3 has 12 amino acids. The CDR3 protein is CASSSNSYEQYV. The CDR3 DNA is TGTGCCAGCAGCTCAAATTCCTACGAGCAGTACGTC.